Included here is one T cell receptor (beta chain) sequence, with context. Its antigen is not identified. The repertoire was sequenced with immunoSEQ multiplex PCR; TCRdb's copy has only in-frame clones and lacks some. Seen here are over 55,000 clones, 85% to 90% observed once, and the top ten hold approximately 1.8%. This sample is drawn from a study of OX40 agonist ivuxolimab in advanced cancers. Study overall: The group had a mean age of roughly 56 years, ranged from roughly 23 to 90, and was 75% to 85% male. Broader study findings: Average numbers of expanded clones were greater in CD8+ T cells than in CD4+. Dosing at 0.1 to 3.0 mg/kg was accompanied by clonal expansion of CD4+ and CD8+ blood T cells by week 6.

CDR1 is SEHNR, CDR2 FQNEAQ, per germline (reference sequence). The V and J ends lost 5 bases and 0 bases respectively, with 14 bases between them. The CDR3 is made up of 16 amino acids. The J gene is TRBJ2-1, the V gene TRBV7-9; D unresolved. This sequence originates from an adult with an advanced solid tumor such as melanoma, head and neck, liver or kidney cancer. The starting material was CD4+ or CD8+ T cells sorted from blood, obtained in a trial of the OX40 agonist ivuxolimab. The CDR3 reads CASSDPPSSSYNEQFF. Written as DNA, the CDR3 is TGTGCCAGCAGCGACCCCCCATCAAGCTCCTACAATGAGCAGTTCTTC.